The T cell receptor beta chain described here comes from a study of T-cell memory formation after mild COVID-19. The CDR3 is 16 amino acids. The V end was cut by 8 bases, the J end by 7 bases, with 23 bases between. The germline V gene encodes CDR1 MGHDK and CDR2 SYGVNS. Via MiXCR, TCRdb re-called the 5' RACE reads, giving one row per CDR3 protein. The sample includes approximately 210,000 distinct CDR3 sequences, about 10% of them seen just once. The V and J genes are TRBV25-1 and TRBJ2-2; either TRBD1 or TRBD2 may supply D (7 bases each). Material for sequencing was PBMCs or a T cell subset sorted from them (not recorded which). The source of this sequence is a man aged 18 to 35 who had mild COVID-19 (a few samples of this study predate the infection). Cell type and time point are not known. The CDR3: CASGSVGGGEIGELFF. CDR3 DNA: TGTGCCAGCGGTTCCGTGGGAGGGGGCGAGATCGGGGAGCTGTTTTTT.